This T cell receptor beta chain was observed in a study of cytomegalovirus exposure and HLA in healthy donors (dated by TCRdb to 2015 to 2018). Looking at the study overall: In an earlier analysis of under 600 of the donors, 276 Gb of sequence data and approximately 120 million unique TCR beta sequences from 150 million to 200 million T cells were reported. An early release covering approximately 600 HLA-typed donors comprised about 290 gigabases of sequencing data and around 80 million unique TCR sequences. Among the approximately 430 genotyped donors, around 79% belonged to the genetic ancestry cluster associated with self-reported Caucasian donors. The study was designed to test whether signatures of past pathogen exposure could be identified by cataloging public T cell receptors. Using immunosequencing, the study profiled T cell repertoires from 500 to 800 subjects and related those repertoires to cytomegalovirus serostatus. Along with the approximately 600-subject first cohort, a separate validation cohort of roughly 110 different subjects was used. High-throughput TCR immunosequencing, statistical association of individual TCRs with disease status, and machine learning were combined to predict cytomegalovirus infection status. A later analysis re-examined previously published TCR beta repertoires from 600 to 700 donors and added high-resolution HLA genotyping to investigate patterns of TCR occurrence. In the later analysis, no new phenotypic data were used to find candidate immune exposures; instead, reliance was placed on TCR beta sequences and their occurrence across donors. An earlier analysis of about 600 of the donors used high-throughput TCR beta sequencing to judge whether each TCR beta V gene segment behaved as functional or pseudogenic. Donor age, sex, ethnicity and CMV serostatus were collected together with the repertoire data. In a later genetic analysis, genome-wide SNP genotypes for about three fifths of the 666 donors were used, and that subset was treated as a discovery cohort. All discovery cohort repertoires had been generated using a single sequencing platform. HLA typing covered class I and class II loci at four-digit resolution. Typing coverage varied by locus: roughly 620-640 donors for A, B, C, DRB1 and DQB1; approximately 560 for DQA1; 606 for DPA1; 450 to 480 for DPB1. Five DR-DQ haplotypes were treated as single units for association and clustering because of strong linkage in the cohort. Among over 350 genotyped donors of the cohort, an average of 235,054 unique TCR beta nucleotide sequences were sequenced per donor, 15% to 20% of them non-productive. Paper-wide results and their limitations: Correlated functional status among segregating V segments might reflect linkage disequilibrium, but an unknown experimental factor could not be ruled out. When HLA alleles, especially DR and DQ, strongly co-occurred, attributing TCR associations to individual alleles was difficult. The earlier analysis of fewer than 750 of the donors excluded some 15 rarely observed V segments, including chromosome 9 orphons, because counts were too low. In a later analysis, some 17,000 TCR beta sequences were associated with specific HLA alleles at a false discovery rate of 0.05. While some public TCRs were present in many individuals, most TCR sequences turned up only very rarely across donors. For the cohort, immune exposure information was limited to CMV serostatus. A further reported finding was that TCR beta sequences accurately predicted the HLA-A and HLA-B alleles for most subjects in the first cohort. A few of the identified cytomegalovirus-associated TCR beta chains were confirmed in vitro to be specific for cytomegalovirus antigens. This cohort had only TCR beta chains sequenced, and the lack of alpha or paired-chain data limited which features could be detected. The authors suggested that the approach could potentially be extended to other disease states and immunological phenotypes. The 87-base-pair reads could not distinguish some IMGT-functional V segments, including TRBV6-2 and TRBV6-3, so those segments were excluded. A cluster of highly shared sequence variants was judged likely to be a technical artifact of the sequencing pipeline. Broadly in line with IMGT annotations, most TCR beta V segments showed up in productive rearrangements about 87% or about 30% of the time in an earlier analysis of about 500 of the donors. According to a later analysis, parvovirus B19, influenza, CMV and Epstein-Barr virus appeared linked to several top co-occurrence clusters. In a later genetic analysis, fewer N-insertions in productive TCRs were reported among donors in an Asian-associated ancestry cluster than the 666-donor mean. The presence/absence analyses assumed that sequencing depth was roughly uniform across donors, and that assumption may not be true. In a later analysis, the rate of TCR association differed among HLA loci, with DRB1 alleles having the most associated TCRs and HLA-C alleles having the fewest. In a later analysis, HLA-associated TCR beta chains were found to be more clonally expanded and to have lower generation probabilities than equally common non-associated chains. A total of 150 or so TCR beta chains were listed by the study as associated with cytomegalovirus. Because some donors lacked HLA typing at each locus, the association tests relied only on the typed subset. In both the original and validation cohorts, the classifier was reported to diagnose cytomegalovirus status with high specificity and sensitivity. According to a later analysis, most CMV-associated TCR beta chains appeared to be HLA-restricted, and the HLA associations seemed to be driven largely by CMV exposure. In a later genetic analysis, a missense DCLRE1C variant was associated with V-gene and J-gene trimming of TCR beta chains, and the association was replicated in an independent cohort.

Libraries were built with the immunoSEQ multiplex PCR assay. A mixture of 60 forward primers for TCR Vbeta segments and 13 reverse primers for TCR Jbeta segments was used in the multiplex PCR. The CDR3 region of rearranged TCR beta genes was amplified from genomic DNA with a multiplex PCR assay. On the Illumina HiSeq System, the amplified TCR beta libraries were sequenced as 87-base-pair reads. Per the source publication's procedure: Across the 600 to 700 repertoires, a later analysis counted some 81 million unique TCR beta chains, approximately 10 million of which were shared by at least two donors. To remove PCR and sequencing errors, raw reads were error-corrected and collapsed into unique sequences using a nearest-neighbor algorithm that merged closely related sequences. V, D and J gene segments were assigned by aligning CDR3 sequences to IMGT reference sequences. Each retained sequence needed at least a six-nucleotide match to both a V gene segment and a J gene segment. Rearrangements were classified as productive when the CDR3 lacked stop codons and remained in frame with V and J, and all other rearrangements were classified as non-productive. Following IMGT convention, CDR3 was defined as the stretch from the second conserved V-encoded cysteine to the conserved J-encoded phenylalanine. The earlier analysis of about 570 of the donors excluded any sequence lacking an unambiguous match to a single V gene segment. An earlier analysis of approximately 590 of the donors called V segments functional above 56.7% productive rearrangements and segregating when the between-donor standard deviation exceeded 5%. A statistical classification framework was developed to diagnose cytomegalovirus status using the catalog of TCR beta chain sequences. A later analysis assigned V and J genes by comparing TCR nucleotide sequences with IMGT/GENE-DB human TR gene sequences. In a later analysis, CDR3 sequences and most-parsimonious VDJ recombination scenarios were assigned using the TCRdist pipeline. In a later analysis, each TCR beta chain was defined by its CDR3 amino acid sequence together with its V-gene family, and reads lacking a unique V-gene family were excluded. A later analysis removed 500 to 650 highly shared, low-generation-probability nucleotide sequences to deal with suspected cross-contamination and a sequencing artifact. In a later analysis, a clonal expansion index was calculated for each public chain from normalized within-repertoire ranks of inferred template counts. Generation probabilities in a later analysis came from a VDJ recombination model fitted to out-of-frame rearrangements, and those results were checked against IGoR. In a later analysis, hypergeometric tests were used to score TCR-TCR, TCR-HLA and TCR-CMV co-occurrence, with a repertoire-size bias correction applied to TCR pairs. In a later analysis, false discovery rates were estimated by permuting HLA or CMV assignments 20 times. In a later analysis, co-occurring TCRs were grouped using DBSCAN, and TCRdist sequence similarity was added for clustering within HLA-allele-positive subsets. Repertoires with fewer than 30,000 or more than 120,000 public chains were left out of co-occurrence clustering, as were a handful of repertoires with anomalous nucleotide sharing. TCRdb took this table from immuneACCESS and kept in-frame rearrangements with V and J called. Such tables lack part of the clones; where checked against another copy, unresolved V genes explain under half of the gap, and the rest is unexplained. V and J calls and clone size are as listed in that table; D and trimming were resolved from the DNA. In all, the sample holds 120,000 or so clones, and about four fifths of those were seen once. The top ten constitute more than 3.5% of the sample.

The cohort comprised some 730 healthy bone marrow donors. At the time of sampling, all cohort members were nominally healthy, though unrecorded immune exposures were likely present. The donor tested CMV seropositive and was one of the 289 seropositive cohort members. A peripheral blood sample was collected from each donor, and TCR beta sequencing was performed on peripheral blood mononuclear cells. Genomic DNA extraction from the blood cell samples was performed with the Qiagen DNeasy Blood Extraction Kit. V was cut back by 2 bases and J by 6 bases, leaving a gap of 7 bases between them. The germline V gene (reference sequence) yields DFQATT for CDR1 and SNEGSKA for CDR2. Reading from cysteine to phenylalanine, the CDR3 counts 11 amino acids. Just the 33-base CDR3 DNA is kept, in frame starting at base 1. About this clone itself: Its target antigen remains unknown. No much larger clone is present one base from it, and per-base qualities are unavailable.

This TCR was recovered from a woman in her thirties or forties in good health and CMV-seropositive. The specimen sequenced was PBMCs. The V and J genes are TRBV20-1 and TRBJ1-1, with no reliable assignment of the D segment. The nucleotide sequence reads as follows: TGCAGTGCTAGACGGGGAGCTGAAGCTTTCTTT. Its protein product is CSARRGAEAFF.